Below, one T cell receptor beta chain is given with its context. No antigen is known for it. The CDR3 length is 14 residues. TRB amplification used approximately 250 ng of peripheral blood genomic DNA. The data stem from a study of T cell clusters in autoimmune cytopenias. Multiplex touch-down PCR amplified TRB using TRB-A and TRB-B pools in one tube. Reprocessing the multiplex PCR reads, TCRdb reports a single entry for every CDR3 protein and omits DNA. This table holds about 3,200 distinct CDR3 sequences. The study, taken as a whole, reports: The T cell clusters were defined only in silico, without experimental functional validation. Clustering suggested that physiological T cell clusters were missing in primary autoimmune cytopenia patients. TRB repertoire shifts in secondary cytopenia and chronic lymphocytic leukemia mostly reflected lymphoma, not autoimmunity. The cluster-lack signature was not seen for secondary cytopenia versus chronic lymphocytic leukemia.

The receptor comes from a human donor with an autoimmune cytopenia or autoimmune hepatitis (not recorded which). The specimen was peripheral blood. The chain employs TRBV12-3 or TRBV12-4 and TRBJ1-3; TCRdb lists TRBD1, though no DNA is available to test this call. The CDR3 here is CASSRGRGENTIYF.